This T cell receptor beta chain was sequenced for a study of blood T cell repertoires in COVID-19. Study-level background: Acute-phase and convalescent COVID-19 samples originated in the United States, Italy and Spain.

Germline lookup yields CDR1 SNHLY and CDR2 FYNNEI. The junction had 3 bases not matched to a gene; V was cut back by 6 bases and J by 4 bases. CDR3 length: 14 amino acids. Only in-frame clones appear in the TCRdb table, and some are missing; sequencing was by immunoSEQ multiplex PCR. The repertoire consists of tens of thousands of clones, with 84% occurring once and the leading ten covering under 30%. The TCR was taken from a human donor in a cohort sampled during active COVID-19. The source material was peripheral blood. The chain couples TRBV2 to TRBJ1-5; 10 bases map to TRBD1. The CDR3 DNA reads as TGTGCCAGCAGATTGGACAGGGGGAATCAGCCCCAGCATTTT. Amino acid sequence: CASRLDRGNQPQHF.